This T cell receptor (beta chain) was captured in a study of blood T cell repertoires in COVID-19. Turning to the study itself: The samples span acute and convalescent COVID-19 from the United States, Italy and Spain. PBMCs, B-cell-depleted T cells, or T cells provided the cDNA or gDNA that made up the material.

V was trimmed by 7 bases and J by 7 bases, leaving 11 bases between them. The CDR3 spans 12 residues. Per the original methods: Reference gene primer amplification yielded estimated nucleated cell counts. This table comes from immunoSEQ multiplex PCR, and its TCRdb copy is limited to in-frame clones, with some not included. V and J calls and clone size come straight from that table; D and trimming were deduced from the DNA. The sample yields about 73,000 clones, roughly nine tenths seen once. The material sequenced was peripheral blood. The receptor was derived from a man aged 80 or over with acute or convalescent COVID-19. The rearrangement joins TRBV12-3 or TRBV12-4 to TRBJ1-5; no reliable D call. In DNA, the CDR3 is TGTGCCAGCACCGTCAACGGGCAGCCCCAGCATTTT. This codes for CASTVNGQPQHF.